The clone carrying this T cell receptor (beta chain) has a count of ten or more. V dropped 0 bases and J dropped 7 bases, with 15 bases sitting between them. The CDR3 runs to 15 residues. Germline CDR1 MNHEY, CDR2 SVGEGT. Ophthalmopathy in the patients scored at least 3 on Clinical Activity Score and at least 4 on NOSPECS grade, lasting under 3 months. What was amplified from RNA transcripts were TCR beta CDR3 regions. Using the HTBI primer set, a first-round RT-PCR was run on the TCR CDR3. TCRdb re-analysed the multiplex PCR reads in MiXCR, keeping a single row per CDR3 protein. The sample gives some 530,000 distinct CDR3 sequences, roughly 22% of which show up once; about 49% is in the top ten. The source of the sample is a study of T cells in Graves' hyperthyroidism and ophthalmopathy.

This receptor was obtained from a woman aged 65 to 85 with Graves' ophthalmopathy. The rearrangement uses TRBV6-2 or TRBV6-3 and TRBJ1-2; tentatively, D is TRBD1 (6 bases). The sequenced sample was blood. The CDR3 sequence: CASSYSTGTGSGYTF. Here the CDR3 DNA reads TGTGCCAGCAGTTACTCGACGGGAACAGGGAGTGGCTACACCTTC.